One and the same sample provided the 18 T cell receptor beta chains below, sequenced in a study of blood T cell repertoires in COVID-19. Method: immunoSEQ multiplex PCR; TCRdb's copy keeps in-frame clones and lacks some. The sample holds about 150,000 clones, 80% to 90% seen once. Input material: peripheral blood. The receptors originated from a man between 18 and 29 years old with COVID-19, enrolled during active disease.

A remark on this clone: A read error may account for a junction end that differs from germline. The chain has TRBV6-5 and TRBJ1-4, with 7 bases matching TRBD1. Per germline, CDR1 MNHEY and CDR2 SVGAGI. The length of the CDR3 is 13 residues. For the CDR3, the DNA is TGTGCCTCGAGCCGGGACAGAAATGAAAAACTGCTTTTT. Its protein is CASSRDRNEKLLF.

CDR3 loop: CASSLMTGTSFNEQFF. The CDR3 bases are TGTGCCAGCAGTCTTATGACCGGGACTAGCTTCAATGAGCAGTTCTTC. V is TRBV6-4 and J is TRBJ2-1; TRBD2 matches 9 bases. The CDR3 is 16 amino acids. The germline V gene has CDR1 MRHNA and CDR2 SNTAGT. V shed 5 bases, J shed 6 bases, and the junction held 11 bases outside the gene matches.

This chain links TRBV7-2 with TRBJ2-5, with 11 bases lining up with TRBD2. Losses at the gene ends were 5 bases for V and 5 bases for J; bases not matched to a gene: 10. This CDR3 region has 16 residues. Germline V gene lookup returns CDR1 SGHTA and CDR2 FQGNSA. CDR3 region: CASSPTGTSGRETQYF. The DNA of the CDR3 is TGTGCCAGCAGCCCCACCGGGACTAGCGGTCGGGAGACCCAGTACTTC.

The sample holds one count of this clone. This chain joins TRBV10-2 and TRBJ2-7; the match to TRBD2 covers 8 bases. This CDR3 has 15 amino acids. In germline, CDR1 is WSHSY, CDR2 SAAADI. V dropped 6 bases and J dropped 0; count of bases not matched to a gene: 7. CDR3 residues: CASSPSGGGSYEQYF. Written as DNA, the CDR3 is TGCGCCAGCAGCCCTTCGGGGGGGGGCTCCTACGAGCAGTACTTC.

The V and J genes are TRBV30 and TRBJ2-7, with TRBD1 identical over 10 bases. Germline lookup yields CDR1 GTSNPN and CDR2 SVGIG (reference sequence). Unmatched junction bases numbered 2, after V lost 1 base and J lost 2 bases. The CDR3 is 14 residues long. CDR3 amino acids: CAWSADRGPYEQYF. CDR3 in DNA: TGTGCCTGGAGTGCCGACAGGGGGCCCTACGAGCAGTACTTC.

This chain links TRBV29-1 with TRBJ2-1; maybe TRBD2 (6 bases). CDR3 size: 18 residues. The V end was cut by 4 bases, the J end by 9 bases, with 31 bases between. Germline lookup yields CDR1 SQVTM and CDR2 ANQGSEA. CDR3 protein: CSVVSTSGWEIGSFEQFF. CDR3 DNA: TGCAGCGTTGTTTCGACGTCAGGGTGGGAAATCGGGAGTTTTGAGCAGTTCTTC.

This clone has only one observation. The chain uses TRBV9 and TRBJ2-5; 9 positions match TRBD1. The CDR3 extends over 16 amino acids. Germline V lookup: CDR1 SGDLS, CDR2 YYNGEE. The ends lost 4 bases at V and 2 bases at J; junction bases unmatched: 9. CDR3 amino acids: CASSKFLGQGQETQYF. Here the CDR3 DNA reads TGTGCCAGCAGCAAATTCCTAGGACAGGGGCAAGAGACCCAGTACTTC. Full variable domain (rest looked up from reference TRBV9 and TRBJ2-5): DSGVTQTPKHLITATGQRVTLRCSPRSGDLSVYWYQQSLDQGLQFLIQYYNGEERAKGNILERFSAQQFPDLHSELNLSSLELGDSALYFCASSKFLGQGQETQYFGPGTRLLVL.

As DNA, the CDR3 is TGTGCCAGCAGCGACAGGGGGCTAGAGACCCAGTACTTC. It encodes CASSDRGLETQYF. The gene calls are TRBV28 and TRBJ2-5, with TRBD1 matching over 10 bases. The CDR3 loop spans 13 amino acids. The V segment lost 6 bases and the J segment 4 bases; nucleotides outside the gene matches: 2. Germline V CDR1 and CDR2: MDHEN, SYDVKM.

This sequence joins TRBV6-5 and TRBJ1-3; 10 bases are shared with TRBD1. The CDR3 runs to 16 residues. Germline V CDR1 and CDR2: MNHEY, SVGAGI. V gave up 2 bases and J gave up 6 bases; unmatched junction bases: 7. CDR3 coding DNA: TGTGCCAGCAGTTACACCTCGGGACAGGGGACAAACACCATATATTTT. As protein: CASSYTSGQGTNTIYF.

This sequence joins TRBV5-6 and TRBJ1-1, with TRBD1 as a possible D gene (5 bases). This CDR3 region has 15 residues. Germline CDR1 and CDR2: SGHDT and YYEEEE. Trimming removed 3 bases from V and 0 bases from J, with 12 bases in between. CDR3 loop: CASSWGTELNTEAFF. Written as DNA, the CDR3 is TGTGCCAGCAGCTGGGGGACTGAATTGAACACTGAAGCTTTCTTT.

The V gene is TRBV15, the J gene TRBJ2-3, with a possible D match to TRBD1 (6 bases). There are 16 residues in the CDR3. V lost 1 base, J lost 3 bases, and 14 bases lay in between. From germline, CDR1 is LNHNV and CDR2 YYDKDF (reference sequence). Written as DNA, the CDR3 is TGTGCCACCAGCAGAGGCCGGGACACCTTTACAGATACGCAGTATTTT. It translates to CATSRGRDTFTDTQYF.

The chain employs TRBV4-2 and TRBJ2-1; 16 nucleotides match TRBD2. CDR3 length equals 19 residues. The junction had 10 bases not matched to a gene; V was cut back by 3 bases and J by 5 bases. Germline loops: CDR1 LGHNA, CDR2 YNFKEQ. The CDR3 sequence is CASSHLGLAGGPRDNEQFF. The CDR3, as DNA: TGTGCCAGCAGCCATTTGGGACTAGCGGGGGGGCCGCGGGACAATGAGCAGTTCTTC.

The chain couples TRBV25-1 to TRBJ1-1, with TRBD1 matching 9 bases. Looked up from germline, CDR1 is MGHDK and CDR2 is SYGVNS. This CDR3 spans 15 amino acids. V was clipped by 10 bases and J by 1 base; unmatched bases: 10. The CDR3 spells CATSGQGFANTEAFF. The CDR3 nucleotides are TGTGCCACCTCGGGACAGGGTTTTGCGAACACTGAAGCTTTCTTT.

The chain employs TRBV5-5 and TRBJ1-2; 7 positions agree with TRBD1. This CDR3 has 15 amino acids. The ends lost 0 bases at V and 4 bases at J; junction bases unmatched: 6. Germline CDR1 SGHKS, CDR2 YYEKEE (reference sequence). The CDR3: CASSLDEGAAYGYTF. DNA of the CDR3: TGTGCCAGCAGCTTGGATGAGGGGGCGGCCTATGGCTACACCTTC.

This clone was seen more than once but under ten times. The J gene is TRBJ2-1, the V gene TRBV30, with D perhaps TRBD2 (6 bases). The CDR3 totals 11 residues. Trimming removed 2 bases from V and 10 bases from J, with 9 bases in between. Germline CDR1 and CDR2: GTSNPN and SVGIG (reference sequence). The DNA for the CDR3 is TGTGCCTGGAGTAATCGGGGGGAGCAGTTCTTC. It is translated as CAWSNRGEQFF.

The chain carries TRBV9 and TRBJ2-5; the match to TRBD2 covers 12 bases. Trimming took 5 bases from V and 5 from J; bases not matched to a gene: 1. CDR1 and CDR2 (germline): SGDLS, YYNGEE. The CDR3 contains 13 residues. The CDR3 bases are TGTGCCAGCAGTCTAGCGGGAGGGGAGACCCAGTACTTC. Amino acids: CASSLAGGETQYF.

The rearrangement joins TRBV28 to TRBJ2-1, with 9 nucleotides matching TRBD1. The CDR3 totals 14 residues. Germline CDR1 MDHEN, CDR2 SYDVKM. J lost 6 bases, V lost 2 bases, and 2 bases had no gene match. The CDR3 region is CASSLADRGNEQFF. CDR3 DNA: TGTGCCAGCAGTTTAGCGGACAGGGGCAATGAGCAGTTCTTC.

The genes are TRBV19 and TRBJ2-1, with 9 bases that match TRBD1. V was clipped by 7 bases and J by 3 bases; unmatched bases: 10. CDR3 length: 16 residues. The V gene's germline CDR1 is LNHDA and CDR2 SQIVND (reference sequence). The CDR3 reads CASKQTGGGHYNEQFF. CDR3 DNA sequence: TGTGCCAGTAAACAAACAGGGGGCGGCCACTACAATGAGCAGTTCTTC.